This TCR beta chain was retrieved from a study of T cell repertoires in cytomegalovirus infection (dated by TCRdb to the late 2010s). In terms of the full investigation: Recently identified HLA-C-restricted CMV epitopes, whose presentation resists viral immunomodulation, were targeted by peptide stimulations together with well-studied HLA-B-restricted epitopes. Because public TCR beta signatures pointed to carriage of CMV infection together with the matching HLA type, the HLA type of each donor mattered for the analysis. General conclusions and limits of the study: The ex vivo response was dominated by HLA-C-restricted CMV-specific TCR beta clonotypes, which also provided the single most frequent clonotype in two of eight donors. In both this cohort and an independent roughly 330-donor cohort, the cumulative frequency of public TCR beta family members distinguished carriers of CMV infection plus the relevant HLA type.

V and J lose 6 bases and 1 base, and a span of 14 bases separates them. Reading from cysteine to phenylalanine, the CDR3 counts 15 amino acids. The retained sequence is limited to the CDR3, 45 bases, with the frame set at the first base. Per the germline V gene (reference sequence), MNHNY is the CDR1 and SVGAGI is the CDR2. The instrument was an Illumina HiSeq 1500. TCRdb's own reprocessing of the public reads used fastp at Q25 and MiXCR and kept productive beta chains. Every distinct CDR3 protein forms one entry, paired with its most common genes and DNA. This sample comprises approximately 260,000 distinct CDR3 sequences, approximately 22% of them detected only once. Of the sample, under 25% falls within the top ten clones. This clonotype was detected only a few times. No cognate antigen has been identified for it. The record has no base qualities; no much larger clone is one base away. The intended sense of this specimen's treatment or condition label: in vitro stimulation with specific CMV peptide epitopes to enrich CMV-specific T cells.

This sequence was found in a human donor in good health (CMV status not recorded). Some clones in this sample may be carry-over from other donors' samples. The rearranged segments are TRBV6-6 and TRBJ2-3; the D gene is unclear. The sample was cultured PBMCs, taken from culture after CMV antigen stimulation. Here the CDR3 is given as CASRNPSTRTDTQYF. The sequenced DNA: TGTGCCAGCAGGAACCCTAGTACGCGCACAGATACGCAGTATTTT.